These T cell receptor beta chains were read from a single sample in a study of T cell repertoires in cytomegalovirus infection. TCRdb re-derived calls from the reads in MiXCR, one entry per CDR3 protein. The sample carries under 95,000 distinct CDR3 sequences, over 3.5% recorded once. The sequenced sample consisted of PBMCs. The receptors were sampled from a human donor in good health (CMV status not recorded). Some clones in this sample may be carry-over from other donors' samples. CDR3s include the opening cysteine and the closing phenylalanine or tryptophan.

v_call | cdr3_aa
TRBV7-2 | CASSLDLQPNTEAFF
TRBV7-2 | CASSPGLNYGYTF
TRBV7-2 | CASSSSQGYYGYTF
TRBV7-2 | CASSLAWGAMVDGYTF
TRBV5-6 | CASSAGTSGRGSFF
TRBV7-6 | CASSPRLAGGNEQFF
TRBV7-2 | CASSPVRVNEQFF
TRBV11-3 | CASSSPGQGVNEQFF
TRBV12-3/TRBV12-4 | CASSTDRWGISEKLFF
TRBV7-6 | CASSSRPGGETQYF
TRBV2 | CASSDNRDQETQYF
TRBV7-2 | CASSSLFTDTQYF
TRBV7-2 | CASSSTSGRGSTDTQYF
TRBV7-2 | CASSLGLAGSEQYF
TRBV7-6 | CASSLEPGPGANVLTF
TRBV20-1 | CSARDPWGSYNEQFF
TRBV7-2 | CASSLGGQGGNEQFF
TRBV28 | CATRPPQFTGELFF
TRBV7-2 | CASSLGLAGEQFF
TRBV7-2 | CASSLALGLAGEQYF
TRBV28 | CASSPPQGVYQPQHF
TRBV15 | CATRAGGPTYEQYF
TRBV7-2 | CASSLTGGRSGELFF
TRBV10-3 | CAISQRATDTQYF
TRBV7-1 | CASSWTLSSESTDTQYF
TRBV7-8 | CASSSSLQAYYGYTF
TRBV27 | CASSPSPYNEQFF
TRBV7-6 | CASSPGTGLNYGYTF
TRBV7-4 | CASSPSHAQTTVTSGANVLTF
TRBV7-2 | CASSLMGGGTYNEQFF
TRBV28 | CASSLKVGGVTEAFF
TRBV7-2 | CASSLVGTQVGSTDTQYF
TRBV7-2 | CASSLAVGGNTIYF
TRBV7-4 | CASSFASPEQFF
TRBV2 | CASKHDNGAYNEQFF
TRBV12-3/TRBV12-4 | CASSYRGGGYGYTF
TRBV6-6 | CASSYYRTGVRNEQYF
TRBV7-2 | CASSPTTGRRDGYTF
TRBV2 | CASSPWASGRSEQFF
TRBV7-2 | CASTYDRGQGGYTF
TRBV6-2/TRBV6-3 | CASAPGQGDIGNQPQHF
TRBV6-6 | CASTLRTGTLSYEQYF
TRBV7-2 | CASSLRSGGVDNEQFF
TRBV7-6 | CASSLQAFSSYNSPLHF
TRBV18 | CASSPADRPLDEQYF
TRBV7-8 | CASSFLSTGTSGRADLDTQYF
TRBV7-2 | CASSVDRRLNYGYTF
TRBV20-1 | CSARDFPGQFF
TRBV7-2 | CASSTQGPRSGNTIYF
TRBV7-2 | CASSLGTGGTSPLHF